This TCR beta chain was sequenced in a study of CD8+CD57+ T cells in acquired aplastic anemia. Study as a whole: The DNA of sorted CD4+ and CD8+ cells averaged approximately 3.4 ug. Healthy donor CD4+ samples were sequenced to a depth that averaged approximately 10 million reads. Study-wide points: About 28 sequences, all CD8+ CDR3, were shared between patients and controls. CD8+ Simpson's diversity did not differ significantly between patients and controls.

The CDR3 sequence is 15 residues long. Germline loops: CDR1 LNHDA, CDR2 SQIVND (reference sequence). The germline V and J ends were trimmed by 7 bases and 6 bases, with 16 bases remaining between them. It was genomic DNA that served as the template for profiling TCR beta VDJ and CDR3. Each CDR3 protein gets one entry after TCRdb re-called the reads with MiXCR. The repertoire holds 100,000 to 150,000 distinct CDR3 sequences, with around two fifths as singletons. Concerning this clonotype: No antigen is known for it.

The TCR sequence derives from a human donor in good health, serving as a control. Sequenced input: sorted CD4+, CD8+, or CD8+CD57+ T cells (not recorded which) from PBMCs. This sequence joins TRBV19 and TRBJ1-6; D may be TRBD1 (6 bases). Here the CDR3 reads CASNGGQGSNSPLHF. In nucleotides, the CDR3 is TGTGCCAGTAACGGGGGGCAGGGATCTAATTCACCCCTCCACTTT. Full variable domain (rest looked up from reference TRBV19 and TRBJ1-6): DGGITQSPKYLFRKEGQNVTLSCEQNLNHDAMYWYRQDPGQGLRLIYYSQIVNDFQKGDIAEGYSVSREKKESFPLTVTSAQKNPTAFYLCASNGGQGSNSPLHFGNGTRLTVT.